This TCR beta chain was found in a study of blood T cell repertoires in COVID-19 (TCRdb year 2020). Study-wide context: Collaborator samples came from the United States, Italy and Spain and covered acute and convalescent phases of COVID-19. The material from the prospective study consisted of cDNA or gDNA derived from T cells, B-cell-depleted T cells, or PBMCs. Samples were obtained from the ongoing ImmuneRACE study (first 160 participants) and from about 1,300 subjects provided by 6 global collaborators. The repertoires were released in a freely available public database intended as a resource for research on the immune response to SARS-CoV-2. A de-identified subject ID, COVID-19 status, age in years and sex were almost always included in the sample metadata. Where available, HLA class I and class II types were taken from metadata supplied by the sample provider and were not determined by assay-based typing. The dataset comprised deeply sampled blood TCRbeta repertoires from subjects exposed to, actively infected with, or recovered from COVID-19.

Worth noting for this clone: What this receptor recognizes is not known. No base-level quality is on record; no much larger clone is a single base apart.

Beyond this particular receptor, the publication reports: How much clinical and demographic metadata was included differed by source and by participant, and the metadata was provided uncurated.

TCRbeta CDR3 regions were amplified from genomic DNA using the immunoSEQ Assay, a bias-controlled multiplex PCR. Under the source paper's analysis protocol: The number of nucleated cells in each sample was estimated by amplification of reference gene primers within the assay. Sequence reads were collapsed and filtered to measure the absolute abundance of every unique TCRbeta CDR3 rearrangement. For each sample, productive Simpson clonality was calculated as the square root of Simpson's diversity index across productive rearrangements. The source is immuneACCESS, and TCRdb retained only in-frame sequences with V and J called. Part of the clones is not carried over; for the studies checked, unresolved V genes explain less than half of this, and the remainder is unexplained. Clonal size and the V and J genes are those of that table, whereas D and trimming came from the DNA. The sample table records roughly 350,000 clones; about 89% of these occur just once. More than 9% of the sample is in the top ten clones.

One collaborating source in Seattle enrolled patients while the patients were actively infected and followed the patients over time throughout the course of disease. Collaborating institutions collected whole blood in K2EDTA tubes following their own protocols. For TCRbeta analysis, collaborators shipped samples as frozen whole blood, isolated PBMCs, or DNA extracted from either of those sample types. Its CDR3 holds 13 amino acids, cysteine through phenylalanine. Solely the CDR3 DNA is kept, with 39 bases framed from the first base. Via the germline V gene, CDR1 is MNHEY and CDR2 SVGAGI. V is clipped by 6 bases and J by 8 bases, and the sequence between their germline boundaries is 16 bases long.

Input material: peripheral blood. Rearrangement joined TRBV6-5 to TRBJ1-1; a confident D gene designation cannot be given. This receptor was identified in a woman younger than 45 with COVID-19, enrolled during active disease. The DNA is as follows: TGTGCCAGCAGCGGCGACCCCTCCGGGGAAGCTTTCTTT. Its translation reads: CASSGDPSGEAFF.